The 14 T cell receptor beta chains below all came from one sample that was sequenced in a study of blood T cell repertoires in COVID-19. The assay was immunoSEQ multiplex PCR, and TCRdb's table has in-frame clones only and misses some. The table lists some 110,000 clones, approximately 87% of them singletons, with approximately 2.1% in the top ten. Sequencing used peripheral blood. All receptors come from a man aged 30 to 39 with acute or convalescent COVID-19.

CDR3 in amino acids: CASSSRRGNQPQHF. CDR3 DNA: TGTGCCAGTAGTTCGCGGCGGGGCAATCAGCCCCAGCATTTT. V and J are TRBV19 and TRBJ1-5; D call uncertain. The ends were cut back, 5 bases at V and 2 bases at J, with 10 bases in the middle. In germline, CDR1 is LNHDA, CDR2 SQIVND (reference sequence). This CDR3 is built from 14 residues.

V is TRBV6-2 or TRBV6-3 and J is TRBJ2-3, with 7 bases lining up with TRBD2. There are 17 residues in the CDR3. V trimming: 0 bases; J trimming: 8 bases; junction bases outside the gene matches: 14. Germline V gene data show CDR1 as MNHEY and CDR2 as SVGEGT. CDR3 protein: CASSYSTFRTRGSTQYF. The CDR3 DNA reads as TGTGCCAGCAGTTACTCGACATTTAGGACTAGAGGGAGTACGCAGTATTTT.

This sequence joins TRBV27 and TRBJ2-3, with 9 bases fitting TRBD2. CDR1 and CDR2 from the germline V gene are MNHEY and SMNVEV (reference sequence). The CDR3 length is 15 residues. Losses at the gene ends were 2 bases for V and 4 bases for J; bases not matched to a gene: 4. CDR3 residues: CASSLSGGPPDTQYF. As DNA, the CDR3 is TGTGCCAGCAGTTTAAGCGGGGGGCCCCCAGATACGCAGTATTTT.

This clone was seen a few times. The chain links TRBV19 to TRBJ2-6, with 11 bases aligning to TRBD1. V shed 5 bases, J shed 0 bases, and the junction held 0 bases outside the gene matches. Germline CDR1 is LNHDA and CDR2 is SQIVND (reference sequence). There are 16 residues in the CDR3. The CDR3 is CASSGTGGSGANVLTF. In nucleotides, the CDR3 is TGTGCCAGTAGTGGGACAGGGGGCTCTGGGGCCAACGTCCTGACTTTC.

This chain joins TRBV30 and TRBJ1-2, with TRBD1 matching 8 bases. Germline CDR1 GTSNPN, CDR2 SVGIG (reference sequence). After removal of 3 bases from V and 2 bases from J, the junction contained 14 bases not matched to a gene. The CDR3 sequence is 17 residues long. CDR3 nucleotide sequence: TGTGCCTGGAGGGCTCCCGGACAGGGTCTTTGGAACTATGGCTACACCTTC. Protein product: CAWRAPGQGLWNYGYTF.

V is TRBV6-5 and J is TRBJ2-7; D call uncertain. Looked up from germline, CDR1 is MNHEY and CDR2 is SVGAGI. The CDR3 is 11 amino acids. V was cut by 5 bases and J by 4 bases, with 6 bases left in between. The CDR3 region has the DNA TGTGCCAGCAGTATGAGTTACGAGCAGTACGTC. It yields the protein CASSMSYEQYV.

This clone was picked up one time. The chain is built from TRBV25-1 and TRBJ2-1; a possible D gene is TRBD2 (6 bases). Germline V CDR1 and CDR2: MGHDK, SYGVNS. This CDR3 has 15 amino acids. V was trimmed by 4 bases and J by 0 bases, leaving 10 bases between them. The CDR3 DNA is TGTGCCAGCAGTGGACTAGGCCGCTCCTACAATGAGCAGTTCTTC. Residues: CASSGLGRSYNEQFF. Full variable domain (rest looked up from reference TRBV25-1 and TRBJ2-1): EADIYQTPRYLVIGTGKKITLECSQTMGHDKMYWYQQDPGMELHLIHYSYGVNSTEKGDLSSESTVSRIRTEHFPLTLESARPSHTSQYLCASSGLGRSYNEQFFGPGTRLTVL.

The chain recombines TRBV12-2 with TRBJ2-3; the D segment call TRBD2 is taken from the table without a DNA check. TRBV12-2 constitutes a pseudogene. CDR3 length equals 17 residues. For the CDR3, the DNA is TGTGCAAGTCGCTCTCCAGGAGGGACTAACGGCACAGATACGCAGTATTTT. Its translation: CASRSPGGTNGTDTQYF.

The chain employs TRBV3-1 (or the pseudogene TRBV3-2) and TRBJ2-7; the D is unclear. Germline V gene data show CDR1 as LGHDT and CDR2 as YNNKEL (reference sequence). This CDR3 comprises 15 residues. Trimming shortened V by 5 bases and J by 3 bases, and 17 bases separated the two germline ends. Written as DNA, the CDR3 is TGTGCCAGCAGCTCTCGACTCAACACACTCTACGAGCAGTACTTC. Its protein is CASSSRLNTLYEQYF.

The chain employs TRBV2 and TRBJ2-7; no clear D gene. Trimming removed 5 bases at V and 6 bases at J, with 11 bases between. The CDR3 extends over 12 amino acids. Germline CDR1 reads SNHLY; CDR2 reads FYNNEI. DNA for the CDR3: TGTGCCAGCAGTAACTATCTGGGCGAGCAGTACTTC. This codes for CASSNYLGEQYF.

V usage is TRBV7-3 and J usage is TRBJ2-3, with 8 bases lining up with TRBD2. J lost 6 bases, V lost 5 bases, and 7 bases had no gene match. The V gene's germline CDR1 is SGHTA and CDR2 FQGTGA. This CDR3 has 14 residues. DNA of the CDR3: TGTGCCAGCAGCATCAGCGGGAGTTTTGATACGCAGTATTTT. Encoded protein: CASSISGSFDTQYF. The full variable domain, with the rest looked up from reference TRBV7-3 and TRBJ2-3, is GAGVSQTPSNKVTEKGKYVELRCDPISGHTALYWYRQSLGQGPEFLIYFQGTGAADDSGLPNDRFFAVRPEGSVSTLKIQRTERGDSAVYLCASSISGSFDTQYFGPGTRLTVL.

This chain joins TRBV2 and TRBJ1-6, with 8 bases that match TRBD1. The CDR3 extends over 16 amino acids. Germline CDR1 is SNHLY and CDR2 is FYNNEI. The V and J ends lost 1 base and 5 bases, in that order; junction bases with no gene match: 4. CDR3 DNA: TGTGCCAGCAGTGAAGGGACAGGGTCAAATAATTCACCCCTCCACTTT. Translating gives CASSEGTGSNNSPLHF.

V is TRBV5-5 and J is TRBJ1-1; D gene uncertain. V was pared by 3 bases and J by 4 bases, with 16 bases between. Germline V CDR1 and CDR2: SGHKS, YYEKEE (reference sequence). This CDR3 contains 15 residues. In DNA, the CDR3 is TGTGCCAGCAGCTCGGCGGGCACACGGGGCACTGAAGCTTTCTTT. Translation gives CASSSAGTRGTEAFF.

The rearrangement joins TRBV30 to TRBJ2-5; 7 bases are a match to TRBD1. The V gene end was trimmed by 1 base and the J gene end by 5 bases; junction bases not matched to a gene: 16. CDR1 and CDR2 from the germline V gene are GTSNPN and SVGIG (reference sequence). The CDR3 is 17 amino acids. Here the CDR3 reads CAWSGVGETGPLETQYF. The DNA for the CDR3 is TGTGCCTGGAGTGGAGTCGGGGAGACAGGGCCTTTGGAGACCCAGTACTTC.